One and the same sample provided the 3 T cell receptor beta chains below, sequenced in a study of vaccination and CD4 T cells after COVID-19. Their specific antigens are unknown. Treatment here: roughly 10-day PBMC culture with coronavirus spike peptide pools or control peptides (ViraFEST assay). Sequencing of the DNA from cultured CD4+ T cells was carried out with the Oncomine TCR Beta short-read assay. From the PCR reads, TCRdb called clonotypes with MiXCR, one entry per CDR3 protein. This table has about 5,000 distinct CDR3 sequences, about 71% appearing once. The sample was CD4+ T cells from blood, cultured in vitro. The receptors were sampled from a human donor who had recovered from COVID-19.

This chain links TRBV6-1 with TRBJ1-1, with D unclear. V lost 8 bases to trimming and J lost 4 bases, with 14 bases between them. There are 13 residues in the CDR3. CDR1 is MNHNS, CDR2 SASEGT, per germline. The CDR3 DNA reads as TGTGCCAGCGATAAATCCCTACGCACTGAAGCTTTCTTT. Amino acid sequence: CASDKSLRTEAFF.

The CDR3 here is CASSRAGFNTGELFF. The CDR3 DNA is TGTGCCAGCAGCCGCGCAGGGTTTAACACCGGGGAGCTGTTTTTT. V usage is TRBV7-2 and J usage is TRBJ2-2; maybe TRBD1 (5 bases). V gave up 5 bases and J gave up 2 bases, with 12 bases separating them. CDR1 is SGHTA, CDR2 FQGNSA, per germline. This CDR3 has 15 residues.

Written as DNA, the CDR3 is TGTGCCAGCAGTCGCACCTTTCAGGGGCGCTCTTCTAATTCACCCCTCCACTTT. Its protein is CASSRTFQGRSSNSPLHF. The chain combines TRBV28 with TRBJ1-6, with D perhaps TRBD1 (6 bases). The CDR3 is 18 amino acids. Trimming shortened V by 5 bases and J by 6 bases, and 23 bases separated the two germline ends. Germline V gene lookup returns CDR1 MDHEN and CDR2 SYDVKM.